This is a list of T cell receptor beta chains from one sample in a study of cytomegalovirus exposure and HLA in healthy donors. Assay used: immunoSEQ multiplex PCR; TCRdb lists only in-frame clones, some missing. Of around 120,000 clones listed, around 70% are singletons. Source material: PBMCs. These receptors all stem from a man in his thirties or forties in good health and CMV-seropositive. Both conserved end residues are trimmed from each CDR3.

V gene	J gene	CDR3 protein
TRBV19	TRBJ1-2	ASSVTGTENYGYT
TRBV6-1	TRBJ2-7	ASSAPGGGEQY
TRBV5-5	TRBJ1-1	ASSMDRFEAF
TRBV7-2	TRBJ2-7	ASSLAGRYEQY
TRBV29-1	TRBJ2-3	SVEGTATDTQY
TRBV4-1	TRBJ2-1	ASSQDRLAGERNEQF
TRBV18	TRBJ2-7	ASSPPRGGDTYEQY
TRBV11-3	TRBJ1-3	ASSSSGQGHSGNTIY
TRBV5-8	TRBJ1-1	ASNRVPEAF
TRBV7-9	TRBJ2-3	ASSLASGLGTDTQY
TRBV6-6	TRBJ2-7	ASSSGGFGEQY
TRBV28	TRBJ2-1	ASSLRVVDEQF
TRBV15	TRBJ1-1	ATSRDPPYTEAF
TRBV19	TRBJ1-5	ASSLQGMVQPQH
TRBV28	.	ASSHRGRGTRPIYEQY
TRBV10-3	TRBJ1-2	AISSRGLQDYGYT
TRBV4-2	TRBJ1-4	ASSQAGTGIREKLF
TRBV27	TRBJ2-1	ASSLIPGPVVYNEQF
TRBV5-1	TRBJ2-2	ASSLTSGTGRNTGELF
TRBV6-1	TRBJ1-1	ASSPQPGTQAF
TRBV6-1	TRBJ2-7	ASSTRTGGGNEQY
TRBV9	TRBJ1-1	ASSVGDYNTEAF
TRBV6-1	TRBJ1-2	ASSQIQGYVYGYT
TRBV7-2	TRBJ2-5	ASSFSGYQETQY
TRBV18	TRBJ1-2	ASSTTWTSGYT
TRBV28	TRBJ2-3	ASGPEDSWSTDTQY
TRBV19	TRBJ1-4	ASSPTGGGKLF
TRBV5-4	TRBJ2-7	ASSLAGEQY
TRBV19	TRBJ2-2	ASSISGGPRGELF